The rows below give T cell receptor beta chains drawn from one sample of a study of regulatory T cells in long-lasting Graves disease. Each CDR3 protein gets one entry after TCRdb re-called the multiplex PCR reads with MiXCR. Of 420,000 or so distinct CDR3 sequences listed, less than 20% were seen once; the top ten hold about 23%. Another study also made use of these data, one on T cells in Graves' hyperthyroidism and ophthalmopathy.

This specimen consisted of peripheral blood mononuclear cells (PBMCs), obtained at new diagnosis, from a patient treated with antithyroid drugs. The receptors were sampled from a woman between 18 and 29 years old with Graves disease. Both conserved end residues are part of each CDR3. The order of the fields is J gene, clone size, V gene, D gene, CDR3 DNA, CDR3 protein. D genes are given only for firm matches. Clone sizes are given selectively: once, few, many, or a class where the clone is expanded.

>TRBJ1-4|few|TRBV9|-
TGTGCCAGCAGCGTAGACAGTGGTGAAAAACTGTTTTTT
CASSVDSGEKLFF
>TRBJ1-5|many|TRBV3-1|-
TGTGCCAGCAGCCAGGGTTGGGGACAGCCCCAGCATTTT
CASSQGWGQPQHF
>TRBJ1-2|many|TRBV6-2/TRBV6-3|TRBD1
TGTGCCAGCAGTTATTCAGGGGGCGAAGATAACTATGGCTACACCTTC
CASSYSGGEDNYGYTF
>TRBJ1-6|-|TRBV5-1|-
TGCGCCAGCAGCTTGCAGTTTCAGGGAAGGAATTCACCCCTCCACTTT
CASSLQFQGRNSPLHF
>TRBJ2-7|-|TRBV4-1|TRBD2
TGCGCCAGCAGCCAAGGGTCGGGAGGCTACGAGCAGTACTTC
CASSQGSGGYEQYF
>TRBJ1-1|many|TRBV19|-
TGTGCCAGTAGTATGGCGGGAAAACCCCACAACACTGAAGCTTTCTTT
CASSMAGKPHNTEAFF
>TRBJ2-7|many|TRBV2|TRBD1
TGTGCCAGCAGGACAGGGGGCCCCTACGAGCAGTACTTC
CASRTGGPYEQYF
>TRBJ2-7|-|TRBV7-8|TRBD2
TGTGCCAGCAGCTTAGCCTTCGGACTAGCGGGAGGGCCCTACGAGCAGTACTTC
CASSLAFGLAGGPYEQYF
>TRBJ2-7|many|TRBV6-5|-
TGTGCCAGCAGTTACTTCCACGAGCAGTACTTC
CASSYFHEQYF
>TRBJ2-1|few|TRBV12-3/TRBV12-4|TRBD2
TGTGCCAGCAGATTTGCGGGGAGGGCCGAGGGTGAGCAGTTCTTC
CASRFAGRAEGEQFF
>TRBJ2-1|many|TRBV7-3|TRBD2
TGTGCCAGCAGCCGAATAGCGGGAGTGGGCTACAATGAGCAGTTCTTC
CASSRIAGVGYNEQFF
>TRBJ1-4|many|TRBV2|-
TGTGCCAGCACTTTTCTAGGGAGTAATGAAAAACTGTTTTTT
CASTFLGSNEKLFF
>TRBJ2-3|few|TRBV28|-
TGTGCCAGCAGTTTACAGGTCGATACGCAGTATTTT
CASSLQVDTQYF
>TRBJ2-5|-|TRBV11-2|TRBD2
TGCGCCAGCAGCCCCTCTGAGGGAGCGGGGAAGGAGACCCAGTACTTC
CASSPSEGAGKETQYF
>TRBJ1-1|many|TRBV5-1|TRBD1
TGTGCCAGCAGCTTCACAGGGGGCGTGAACACTGAAGCTTTCTTT
CASSFTGGVNTEAFF
>TRBJ2-7|many|TRBV20-1|-
TGCAGTGCAGAGTCGACCTCCTACGAGCAGTACTTC
CSAESTSYEQYF
>TRBJ2-1|many|TRBV30|-
TGTGCCTGGAGTCTCAAGTGGGTAGACCAGTTCTTC
CAWSLKWVDQFF
>TRBJ2-1|-|TRBV12-3/TRBV12-4|TRBD1
TGTGCCAGCAGCAACACTTGGGACAGGGCTATCTACAATGAGCAGTTCTTC
CASSNTWDRAIYNEQFF
>TRBJ2-7|many|TRBV20-1|TRBD2
TGCAGTGTTTACTCCACTAGCGGGAGTTACGAGCAGTACTTC
CSVYSTSGSYEQYF
>TRBJ2-7|few|TRBV5-6|TRBD2
TGTGCCAGCAGCAAAGGACTAGCGGGAACGGAGCAGTACTTC
CASSKGLAGTEQYF
>TRBJ2-3|many|TRBV29-1|-
TGCAGCGCGGATGGACGAACCACAGATACGCAGTATTTT
CSADGRTTDTQYF
>TRBJ2-2|many|TRBV2|TRBD2
TGTGCCATCCGGACTAGCGGGAGGAGTGCCGGGGAGCTGTTTTTT
CAIRTSGRSAGELFF
>TRBJ2-7|-|TRBV10-2|TRBD2
TGCGCCAGTACCCTCGAGGCTAGCGGGAGCTACGAGCAGTACTTC
CASTLEASGSYEQYF
>TRBJ2-1|many|TRBV2|TRBD2
TGTGCCAGCAGTCTGGCTGCGGGGGGGTGGGACAATGAGCAGTTCTTC
CASSLAAGGWDNEQFF
>TRBJ1-2|-|TRBV9|TRBD1
TGTGCCAGCAGCGCCCAGGGGGCGCGCGGCTACACCTTC
CASSAQGARGYTF
>TRBJ2-1|many|TRBV20-1|-
TGCAGTACTAGGGGGGAGACACCATTCGATGAGCAGTTCTTC
CSTRGETPFDEQFF
>TRBJ2-1|few|TRBV13|-
TGTGCCAGCAGCCCAGGATGGGGAGGACGTTACAATGAGCAGTTCTTC
CASSPGWGGRYNEQFF
>TRBJ1-2|-|TRBV30|-
TGTGCCTGGAGTGTAGGGGTAGGAGCTCAGGTCGGCTACACCTTC
CAWSVGVGAQVGYTF
>TRBJ2-1|-|TRBV24-1|-
TGTGCCACCAGTGAACACACACAGGGTAATGAGCAGTTCTTC
CATSEHTQGNEQFF
>TRBJ1-2|few|TRBV5-4|-
TGTGCCAGCAGCTTGGCAGGGCAGAGAGGGGGCTACACCTTC
CASSLAGQRGGYTF
>TRBJ2-7|many|TRBV29-1|TRBD2
TGCAGCGTAAGACCGGGACTACACTACGAGCAGTACTTC
CSVRPGLHYEQYF
>TRBJ2-2|-|TRBV18|-
TGTGCCAGCTCACCTTTACCGGGGGCGAACACCGGGGAGCTGTTTTTT
CASSPLPGANTGELFF
>TRBJ2-7|many|TRBV28|-
TGTGCCAGCGCAAGCGCGCGGGAGCAGTACTTC
CASASAREQYF
>TRBJ1-1|few|TRBV20-1|TRBD1
TGCAGTGCAACAGGGGGCACTGAAGCTTTCTTT
CSATGGTEAFF
>TRBJ2-1|-|TRBV9|-
TGTGCCAGCAGCGTAGGTCGCGGGAAAGAACCTTACAATGAGCAGTTCTTC
CASSVGRGKEPYNEQFF
>TRBJ1-4|many|TRBV27|-
TGTGCCAGCAGTTTAGGGGCGTCGGGACTTGAAAAACTGTTTTTT
CASSLGASGLEKLFF
>TRBJ2-5|-|TRBV9|-
TGTGCCAGCAGCTTACGTGAGTCTAGAGGTGGTCAAGAGACCCAGTACTTC
CASSLRESRGGQETQYF
>TRBJ2-1|-|TRBV4-3|-
TGCGCCAGCAGCCAAGATCCTTATTATGAGCAGTTCTTC
CASSQDPYYEQFF
>TRBJ2-7|few|TRBV9|-
TGTGCCAGCAGCGTAGAGGATAGAACCGAGCAGTACTTC
CASSVEDRTEQYF
>TRBJ2-1|-|TRBV6-1|TRBD2
TGTGCCACCCGATTTACTAGCGGGACAAATTACAATGAGCAGTTCTTC
CATRFTSGTNYNEQFF
>TRBJ2-1|few|TRBV7-7|TRBD1
TGTGCTAGCAGCCCAGGGGGGGGACAGGGAGTCGTTGAGCAGTTCTTC
CASSPGGGQGVVEQFF
>TRBJ2-1|few|TRBV2|TRBD1
TGTGCCAGCAGCGGACAGGGTAGAGGGGAGCAGTTCTTC
CASSGQGRGEQFF
>TRBJ2-3|many|TRBV7-9|-
TGTGCCAGCAGCTTATTTCAGCCAAGGGATACGCAGTATTTT
CASSLFQPRDTQYF
>TRBJ2-7|-|TRBV28|TRBD1
TGTGCCAGCATGACAGGGGCTAGCCTCTACGAGCAGTACTTC
CASMTGASLYEQYF
>TRBJ2-7|many|TRBV29-1|-
TGCAGCGTTGAGCCGGCAGGGCGGGACGAGCAGTACTTC
CSVEPAGRDEQYF
>TRBJ2-7|many|TRBV7-2|TRBD2
TGTGCCAGCAGCTTCGGACTAGCGGGAGGGCCGATTCCCTACGAGCAGTACTTC
CASSFGLAGGPIPYEQYF
>TRBJ2-7|-|TRBV19|-
TGTGCCAGTAGTATTGGGAGCGATTCCTACGAGCAGTACTTC
CASSIGSDSYEQYF
>TRBJ1-1|many|TRBV5-1|-
TGTGCCAGCAGCTTCGGACGGGAGAACACTGAAGCTTTCTTT
CASSFGRENTEAFF
>TRBJ2-7|many|TRBV28|TRBD1
TGTGCCAGCAGATATTGGGACAGGGGACCCGAGCAGTACTTC
CASRYWDRGPEQYF
>TRBJ2-1|few|TRBV14|TRBD2
TGTGCCAGCAGCCAAGACTTACTAGCGTCGAATGAGCAGTTCTTC
CASSQDLLASNEQFF
>TRBJ1-1|many|TRBV5-1|-
TGCGCCAGCAGGGCAGACAGTCTGAACACTGAAGCTTTCTTT
CASRADSLNTEAFF
>TRBJ2-2|-|TRBV10-1|-
TGCGCCAGCAGTGAGGGACTACCCAGAAACACCGGGGAGCTGTTTTTT
CASSEGLPRNTGELFF
>TRBJ2-5|few|TRBV20-1|-
TGCAGTGCTAGGGGGTTGGGGGAGACCCAGTACTTC
CSARGLGETQYF
>TRBJ2-7|many|TRBV27|-
TGTGCCAGCAGTTTTGGGGGAGCCTCCTACGAGCAGTACTTC
CASSFGGASYEQYF
>TRBJ2-2|few|TRBV28|TRBD1
TGTGCCAGCAGCCCGACGGGACAGGGTAACACCGGGGAGCTGTTTTTT
CASSPTGQGNTGELFF
>TRBJ1-1|few|TRBV10-2|-
TGCGCCAGCAGGGACACAGTGAACACTGAAGCTTTCTTT
CASRDTVNTEAFF
>TRBJ2-2|many|TRBV28|-
TGTGCCAGCAGCCCAGACACCGGGGAGCTGTTTTTT
CASSPDTGELFF
>TRBJ2-7|many|TRBV4-1|-
TGCGCCAGCAGCCAAGGAAGGGGGGACTATTACGAGCAGTACTTC
CASSQGRGDYYEQYF